This passage covers 2 T cell receptor beta chains from one sample sequenced in a study of cytomegalovirus exposure and HLA in healthy donors. TCRdb keeps only in-frame clones here, not all; method: immunoSEQ multiplex PCR. The sample holds some 98,000 clones; approximately 84% are singletons and the top ten take less than 7.5%. The material sequenced was PBMCs. The receptors were gathered from a young man in good health and CMV-seropositive.

CDR3: CASSYRLAGSNEQFF. For the CDR3, the DNA is TGTGCCAGCAGTTACCGTCTAGCGGGATCCAATGAGCAGTTCTTC. This chain uses TRBV6-5 with TRBJ2-1, with 9 bases fitting TRBD2. V was pared by 2 bases and J by 6 bases, with 5 bases of the junction left unmatched. The germline V gene encodes CDR1 MNHEY and CDR2 SVGAGI. The CDR3 is 15 amino acids.

The J gene is TRBJ1-2, the V gene TRBV27; unclear D gene. Trimming removed 0 bases from V and 4 bases from J, with 3 bases in between. The CDR3 runs to 12 residues. CDR1 is MNHEY and CDR2 is SMNVEV in the germline V gene (reference sequence). The CDR3 protein is CASSLSGYGYTF. CDR3 sequence (DNA): TGTGCCAGCAGTTTATCCGGCTATGGCTACACCTTC.